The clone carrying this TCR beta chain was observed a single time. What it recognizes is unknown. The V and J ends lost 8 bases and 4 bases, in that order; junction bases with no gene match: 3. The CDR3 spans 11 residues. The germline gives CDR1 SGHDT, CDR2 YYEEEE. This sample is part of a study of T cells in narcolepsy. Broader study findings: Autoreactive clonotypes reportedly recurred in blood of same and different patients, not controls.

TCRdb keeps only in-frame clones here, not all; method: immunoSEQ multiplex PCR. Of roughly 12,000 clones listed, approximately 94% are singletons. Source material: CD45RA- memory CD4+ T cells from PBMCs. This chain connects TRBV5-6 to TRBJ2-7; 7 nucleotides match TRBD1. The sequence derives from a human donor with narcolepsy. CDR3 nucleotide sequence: TGTGCCAGGGACAGGTCATACGAGCAGTACTTC. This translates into CARDRSYEQYF.